This T cell receptor beta chain stems from a study of control samples from healthy donors and cancer patients (dated by TCRdb to 2020 to 2021). The junction shows trimming of 2 bases on V and 4 bases on J, plus 8 bases between the germline ends. Via the germline V gene (reference sequence), CDR1 is MNHNY and CDR2 SVGAGI. The CDR3, cysteine through phenylalanine, is 14 amino acids long. Of all the DNA, just the CDR3 is kept, 42 bases in frame from base 1. Notes on this clone: Its antigen target is currently unknown. Base qualities were left out, and no much larger clone turns up one base away.

The library was made by the immunoSEQ multiplex PCR assay. This is the immuneACCESS table as TCRdb keeps it, with only in-frame sequences that have V and J called. A part of the clones is gone; compared with another copy, unresolved V genes explain less than half, and the rest is unexplained. The sample profile shows approximately 100,000 clones; roughly 92% of them were found once. The ten top clones hold about 3% of the sample. The receptor chain draws on TRBV6-6 and TRBJ2-2, and TRBD2 may be the D gene, going by 5 matching bases. The sequence was collected from a human donor in good health. The donor label of this sample is uncertain. Sample: blood. The nucleotide sequence reads as follows: TGTGCCAGCAGTTACCCCGCGGGCACCGGGGAGCTGTTTTTT. Its protein is CASSYPAGTGELFF.